This T cell receptor beta chain emerged from a study of shared T cell receptors in the human thymus. Profiling relied on immunoSEQ multiplex PCR, and the TCRdb table lists in-frame clones only, not all of them. The table lists more than 550,000 clones, approximately 85% of them singletons. CDR3 size: 16 residues. Losses at the gene ends were 1 base for V and 7 bases for J; bases not matched to a gene: 12. Per germline, CDR1 SGHNT and CDR2 YYREEE (reference sequence). The same sample was also used in a study of human thymus T cells.

The receptor was derived from a girl less than two years old with a congenital heart defect. The V gene is TRBV5-4, the J gene TRBJ2-7, with TRBD2 matching over 9 bases. The material sequenced was thymocytes. The chain's CDR3 is CASSLHSGGSLKEQYF. CDR3 nucleotide sequence: TGTGCCAGCAGCTTGCATAGCGGGGGCTCCTTAAAGGAGCAGTACTTC.